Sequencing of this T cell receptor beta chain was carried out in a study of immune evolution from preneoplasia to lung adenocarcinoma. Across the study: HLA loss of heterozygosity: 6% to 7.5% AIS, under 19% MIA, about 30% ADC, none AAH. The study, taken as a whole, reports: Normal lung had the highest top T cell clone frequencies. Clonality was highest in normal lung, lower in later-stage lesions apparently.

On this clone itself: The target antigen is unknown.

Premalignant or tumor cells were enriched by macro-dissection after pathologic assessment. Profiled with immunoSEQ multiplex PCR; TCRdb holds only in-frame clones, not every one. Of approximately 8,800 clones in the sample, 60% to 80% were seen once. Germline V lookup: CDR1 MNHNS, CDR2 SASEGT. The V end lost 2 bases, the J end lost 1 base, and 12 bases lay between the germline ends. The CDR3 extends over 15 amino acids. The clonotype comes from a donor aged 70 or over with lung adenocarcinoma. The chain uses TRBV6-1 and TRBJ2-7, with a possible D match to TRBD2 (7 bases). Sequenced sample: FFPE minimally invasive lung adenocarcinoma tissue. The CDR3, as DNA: TGTGCCAGCAGTGAATGGGGGGGCACGTCCTACGAGCAGTACTTC. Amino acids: CASSEWGGTSYEQYF.